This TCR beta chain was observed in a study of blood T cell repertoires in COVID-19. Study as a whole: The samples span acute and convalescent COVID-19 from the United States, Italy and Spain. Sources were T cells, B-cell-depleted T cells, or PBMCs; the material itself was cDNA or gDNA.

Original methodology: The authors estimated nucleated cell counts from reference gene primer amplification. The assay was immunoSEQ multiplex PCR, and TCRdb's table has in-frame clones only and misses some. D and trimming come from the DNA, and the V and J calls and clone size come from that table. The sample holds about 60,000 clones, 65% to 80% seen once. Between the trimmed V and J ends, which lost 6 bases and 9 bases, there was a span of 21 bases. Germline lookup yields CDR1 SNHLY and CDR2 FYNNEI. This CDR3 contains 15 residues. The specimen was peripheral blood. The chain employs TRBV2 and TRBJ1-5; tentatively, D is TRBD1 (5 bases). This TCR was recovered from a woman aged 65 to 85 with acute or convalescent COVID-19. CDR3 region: CASRDGSGGSPPQHF. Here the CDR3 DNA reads TGTGCCAGCAGGGACGGGAGCGGGGGTTCGCCGCCCCAGCATTTT.